Below, 29 T cell receptor beta chains from the same sample are listed, as sequenced in a study of T cells in Graves' hyperthyroidism and ophthalmopathy (dated by TCRdb to between 2018 and 2020). The library was made by multiplex PCR. The sequencer listed for this sample is Illumina HiSeq 2000. Amplification of TCR beta CDR3 regions was carried out from RNA transcripts. A first-round RT-PCR of the TCR CDR3 used the HTBI primer set with the Qiagen OneStep RT-PCR kit. TCRdb took the public reads, trimmed them with fastp at Q25, ran MiXCR for clone calling and kept in-frame beta chains. For every CDR3 protein sequence, its rows merge into one entry that carries the most common genes and DNA. This sample lists a few hundred thousand distinct CDR3 sequences; around 16% were detected once. Roughly 6.6% of the sample is taken by the ten largest. The sequencing sample was made of blood. The receptors originated from a woman aged 30 to 39 with Graves' hyperthyroidism.

This clonotype was counted at least ten times. The rearrangement joins TRBV15 to TRBJ2-5; D tentatively reads TRBD1 or TRBD2 (5 bases each). V dropped 3 bases and J dropped 0 bases, with 11 bases sitting between them. Looked up from germline, CDR1 is LNHNV and CDR2 is YYDKDF (reference sequence). The CDR3 has 15 residues. CDR3 sequence (DNA): TGTGCCACCAGCAGCACGTGGGGGAACCAAGAGACCCAGTACTTC. Protein sequence: CATSSTWGNQETQYF.

Many counts were recorded for this clonotype. This sequence joins TRBV28 and TRBJ1-5, with D hard to call. The CDR3 sequence is 13 residues long. Germline CDR1 reads MDHEN; CDR2 reads SYDVKM. V lost 5 bases and J lost 5, with 10 bases in between. In DNA, the CDR3 is TGTGCCAGCAGTCCCCCCGGGCATCAGCCCCAGCATTTT. Translated: CASSPPGHQPQHF.

The rearrangement links TRBV9 to TRBJ2-2; 7 positions agree with TRBD2. CDR1 and CDR2 (germline): SGDLS, YYNGEE. J was trimmed by 3 bases and V by 0 bases; bases with no gene match: 5. The CDR3 is made up of 16 amino acids. The DNA of the CDR3 is TGTGCCAGCAGCGTAGATGGTAGCGGGTACACCGGGGAGCTGTTTTTT. Translating gives CASSVDGSGYTGELFF.

This clonotype was recorded at least ten times. J is TRBJ2-7 and V is TRBV5-1, with 14 bases that match TRBD2. CDR3 length: 18 amino acids. Germline CDR1 SGHRS, CDR2 YFSETQ. The ends lost 4 bases at V and 7 bases at J; junction bases unmatched: 16. The DNA of the CDR3 is TGCGCCAGCAGCAGGACCGGGACTAGCGGGAGCAATGTGGGGGAGCAGTACTTC. Translation: CASSRTGTSGSNVGEQYF.

This clonotype came up many times. The V gene is TRBV10-3, the J gene TRBJ2-6; 11 bases are shared with TRBD2. This CDR3 has 20 residues. CDR1 is ENHRY and CDR2 is SYGVKD in the germline V gene. The V and J ends lost 3 bases and 1 base, in that order; junction bases with no gene match: 11. The CDR3 nucleotides read TGTGCCATCAGTGATCAGTACTTACTAGCGGGAGAGTCTGGGGCCAACGTCCTGACTTTC. Translation: CAISDQYLLAGESGANVLTF.

V usage is TRBV5-1 and J usage is TRBJ2-7, with TRBD1 identical over 8 bases. The CDR3 runs 16 residues. CDR1 is SGHRS, CDR2 YFSETQ, per germline. V was clipped by 3 bases and J by 2 bases; unmatched bases: 10. The CDR3 nucleotides are TGCGCCAGCAGCTGGGCCCGGGACAGGCAAACCTACGAGCAGTACTTC. It encodes CASSWARDRQTYEQYF.

The rearrangement joins TRBV12-3 or TRBV12-4 to TRBJ2-1, with 14 bases aligning to TRBD2. Trimming took 4 bases from V and 6 from J; bases not matched to a gene: 8. CDR3 length equals 17 residues. In DNA, the CDR3 is TGTGCCAGCAGTTACCGACTAGCGGGAGGGCCGGTCAATGAGCAGTTCTTC. Translated: CASSYRLAGGPVNEQFF.

This clonotype was counted only a few times. The rearrangement links TRBV20-1 to TRBJ1-5, with a weak D call TRBD1 (6 bases). CDR1 is DFQATT and CDR2 is SNEGSKA in the germline V gene (reference sequence). The CDR3 is 15 residues long. V lost 0 bases, J lost 0 bases, and 9 bases lay in between. CDR3 in amino acids: CSAREQGHSNQPQHF. CDR3 DNA sequence: TGCAGTGCTAGAGAACAGGGCCATAGCAATCAGCCCCAGCATTTT.

Ten or more counts support this clonotype. The chain couples TRBV7-9 to TRBJ1-1; possible D gene TRBD1, 6 bases. Germline-derived CDR1 and CDR2 are SEHNR and FQNEAQ (reference sequence). The CDR3 loop spans 14 amino acids. Trimming removed 5 bases at V and 4 bases at J, with 14 bases between. The CDR3, as DNA: TGTGCCAGCAGCCTCACCGGCAGGGGCACTGAAGCTTTCTTT. This sequence encodes CASSLTGRGTEAFF.

In this sample, this clonotype turned up many times. The rearrangement joins TRBV7-2 to TRBJ2-7; D tentatively fits TRBD1 or TRBD2 (5 bases each). This CDR3 region has 14 residues. Deletions cut 1 base from V and 0 bases from J, with 7 bases between. In germline, CDR1 is SGHTA, CDR2 FQGNSA. The CDR3 DNA reads TGTGCCAGCAGCTTAGGGGACGGCTCCTACGAGCAGTACTTC. Translation gives CASSLGDGSYEQYF.

This clonotype was observed a handful of times. V gene TRBV20-1 combines with J gene TRBJ2-7, with D possibly TRBD1 on 9 matching bases. The V gene lost 3 bases and the J gene lost 4 bases, with 22 bases spanning the gap. CDR1 is DFQATT, CDR2 SNEGSKA, per germline (reference sequence). CDR3 size: 16 residues. CDR3 sequence: CSARDRGTSGLYEQYF. The CDR3 DNA is TGCAGTGCTAGGGACAGGGGCACTAGCGGCCTATACGAGCAGTACTTC.

This clonotype was observed a handful of times. CDR3 in amino acids: CSAPGTSGIYEQYF. CDR3 nucleotides: TGCAGTGCTCCCGGGACTAGCGGGATCTACGAGCAGTACTTC. The chain joins TRBV20-1 to TRBJ2-7; 13 bases line up with TRBD2. Germline-derived CDR1 and CDR2 are DFQATT and SNEGSKA (reference sequence). Trimming cost V 5 bases and J 3 bases; bases outside gene matches: 4. The CDR3 consists of 14 residues.

This clonotype was counted many times. CDR3 sequence reads: CASTRGRVGAGSNQPQHF. The CDR3 bases are TGTGCCAGCACGAGGGGCAGGGTGGGGGCTGGAAGCAATCAGCCCCAGCATTTT. The rearrangement uses TRBV6-1 and TRBJ1-5, with D tentatively TRBD1 (6 bases). The germline V gene has CDR1 MNHNS and CDR2 SASEGT. V gave up 7 bases and J gave up 1 base, with 23 bases separating them. This CDR3 is built from 18 residues.

This clonotype was detected ten times or more. V usage is TRBV7-9 and J usage is TRBJ2-7, with D possibly called TRBD1 or TRBD2 (6 bases each). The CDR3 length is 12 residues. Deletions cut 4 bases from V and 6 bases from J, with 10 bases between. Germline assignment: CDR1 SEHNR and CDR2 FQNEAQ (reference sequence). The CDR3 is CASSSQGGEQYF. In DNA form, the CDR3 reads TGTGCCAGCAGCTCACAGGGAGGCGAGCAGTACTTC.

This sequence joins TRBV9 and TRBJ1-5; D is possibly TRBD1 (6 bases). Germline V gives CDR1 SGDLS, CDR2 YYNGEE. Trimming stripped 6 bases from V and 7 bases from J, with 14 bases between. The CDR3 consists of 13 residues. CDR3 sequence (DNA): TGTGCCAGCAATAGGGGGGCAGGGCAGCCCCAGCATTTT. Amino acids: CASNRGAGQPQHF.

The chain carries TRBV25-1 and TRBJ2-3; D not certain. V dropped 5 bases and J dropped 2 bases, with 14 bases sitting between them. Germline CDR1 MGHDK, CDR2 SYGVNS. The CDR3 totals 15 residues. CDR3: CASSNGLPFTDTQYF. CDR3 in DNA: TGTGCCAGCAGTAACGGCCTACCCTTCACAGATACGCAGTATTTT.

The table lists this clonotype with many counts. Written as DNA, the CDR3 is TGTGCCAGCAGCTTAGGACTAGCGGGAGGACCAGACACAGATACGCAGTATTTT. Translating gives CASSLGLAGGPDTDTQYF. The chain uses TRBV13 and TRBJ2-3; 12 bases line up with TRBD2. CDR3 length: 18 amino acids. Trimming cost V 0 bases and J 2 bases; bases outside gene matches: 6. Germline values: CDR1 PRHDT, CDR2 FYEKMQ (reference sequence).

This clonotype was found a few times. DNA of the CDR3: TGTGCCAGTAGTATGGGGTCAGGGGCTCCTACGAAGCAGTACTTC. Protein: CASSMGSGAPTKQYF. The rearrangement links TRBV19 to TRBJ2-7, with D tentatively TRBD1 (6 bases). V gave up 3 bases and J gave up 8 bases, with 20 bases separating them. This CDR3 region has 15 residues. The germline gives CDR1 LNHDA, CDR2 SQIVND (reference sequence).

With regard to this clonotype: A much larger clone differs by one base, so this may be a read error. This chain links TRBV5-1 with TRBJ2-5; perhaps TRBD1 as D (6 bases). This CDR3 has 14 amino acids. Germline CDR1 reads SGHRS; CDR2 reads YFSETQ. Trimming removed 0 bases from V and 2 bases from J, with 8 bases in between. CDR3 in amino acids: CASSLVGQQETQYF. The CDR3 nucleotides read TGCGCCAGCAGCTTGGTTGGACAGCAAGAGACCCAGTACTTC.

This clonotype was detected a few times. The CDR3 protein is CASSPNAGGSQNGYTF. CDR3 in DNA: TGTGCCAGCTCACCAAACGCAGGGGGCTCGCAGAATGGCTACACCTTC. The chain has TRBV18 and TRBJ1-2; 8 nucleotides line up with TRBD1. Germline CDR1 reads KGHSH; CDR2 reads LQKENI. The CDR3 runs to 16 residues. V trimming: 2 bases; J trimming: 6 bases; junction bases outside the gene matches: 11. Full variable domain (rest looked up from reference TRBV18 and TRBJ1-2): NAGVMQNPRHLVRRRGQEARLRCSPMKGHSHVYWYRQLPEEGLKFMVYLQKENIIDESGMPKERFSAEFPKEGPSILRIQQVVRGDSAAYFCASSPNAGGSQNGYTFGSGTRLTVV.

This clonotype was seen only a few times. V is TRBV7-9 and J is TRBJ2-5, with unresolved D. Germline V gene sequence: CDR1 SEHNR, CDR2 FQNEAQ (reference sequence). The CDR3 runs to 16 residues. V shed 2 bases and J shed 3 bases, with 16 bases lying between them. The CDR3 DNA reads as TGTGCCAGCAGCTTACCCCCTGTACAGCCCGAAGAGACCCAGTACTTC. Its translation is CASSLPPVQPEETQYF.

This clonotype was counted at least ten times. The rearrangement links TRBV30 to TRBJ2-2; D perhaps matches TRBD1 (6 bases). Trimming removed 5 bases at V and 5 bases at J, with 24 bases between. Germline V gene sequence: CDR1 GTSNPN, CDR2 SVGIG (reference sequence). The CDR3 consists of 17 residues. CDR3 in amino acids: CAWEASGDTIITGELFF. CDR3 sequence (DNA): TGTGCCTGGGAAGCCTCCGGGGACACCATAATTACCGGGGAGCTGTTTTTT.

This clonotype appeared a few times. The conserved phenylalanine or tryptophan normally closing the CDR3 is absent here, so this likely arose from a read error. The V gene is TRBV24-1, the J gene TRBJ2-1, with D hard to call. The germline V and J ends were trimmed by 3 bases and 0 bases, with 8 bases remaining between them. Germline CDR1 and CDR2: KGHDR and SFDVKD. This CDR3 is built from 15 residues. The CDR3 nucleotides read TGTGCCACCAGTGATGGTCCTAACTCCTACAATGAGCAGTTCTCC. It yields the protein CATSDGPNSYNEQFS.

This clonotype was seen many times. CDR3 amino acids: CASSLKSSLTGIPYEQYF. The CDR3 DNA follows: TGTGCCAGCAGCTTAAAGTCGTCGTTAACCGGTATCCCCTACGAGCAGTACTTC. This chain connects TRBV11-2 to TRBJ2-7; D gene unclear. The CDR3 length is 18 residues. The ends were cut back, 2 bases at V and 2 bases at J, with 22 bases in the middle. Germline-derived CDR1 and CDR2 are SGHAT and FQNNGV.

This clonotype showed up many times. This chain links TRBV11-2 with TRBJ2-7; maybe TRBD2 (5 bases). Germline values: CDR1 SGHAT, CDR2 FQNNGV. V lost 5 bases to trimming and J lost 2 bases, with 10 bases between them. CDR3 length: 13 amino acids. The CDR3 reads CASSPQRTYEQYF. CDR3 nucleotides: TGTGCCAGCAGCCCCCAGCGGACCTACGAGCAGTACTTC.

The count of this clonotype is one. The V gene is TRBV5-1, the J gene TRBJ1-1, with D maybe TRBD1 (5 bases). This CDR3 comprises 13 residues. Per germline, CDR1 SGHRS and CDR2 YFSETQ. The ends were cut back, 0 bases at V and 8 bases at J, with 11 bases in the middle. CDR3 in amino acids: CASSLEQGVEAFF. CDR3 sequence (DNA): TGCGCCAGCAGCTTGGAGCAGGGAGTAGAAGCTTTCTTT.

The J gene is TRBJ2-5, the V gene TRBV29-1; perhaps TRBD2 as D (5 bases). This CDR3 is 13 amino acids long. V lost 6 bases and J lost 1, with 12 bases in between. CDR1 and CDR2 (germline): SQVTM, ANQGSEA. In nucleotides, the CDR3 is TGCAGCGTCGCCGGCGGGTTCCAAGAGACCCAGTACTTC. As protein: CSVAGGFQETQYF. Full variable domain (missing parts from reference TRBV29-1 and TRBJ2-5): SAVISQKPSRDICQRGTSLTIQCQVDSQVTMMFWYRQQPGQSLTLIATANQGSEATYESGFVIDKFPISRPNLTFSTLTVSNMSPEDSSIYLCSVAGGFQETQYFGPGTRLLVL.

In its sample, this clonotype was seen many times. This chain connects TRBV18 to TRBJ2-1, with TRBD2 identical over 8 bases. Trimming took 6 bases from V and 1 from J; bases not matched to a gene: 8. The V gene's germline CDR1 is KGHSH and CDR2 LQKENI. The CDR3 has 16 residues. Here the CDR3 reads CASSPLLADSYNEQFF. CDR3 bases: TGTGCCAGCTCCCCCTTACTAGCGGATTCCTACAATGAGCAGTTCTTC.

This clonotype was detected only a few times. The genes are TRBV7-2 and TRBJ1-1; D remains unclear. Trimming pared 0 bases from V and 11 bases from J, leaving 16 bases between. Looked up from germline, CDR1 is SGHTA and CDR2 is FQGNSA. CDR3 length: 14 amino acids. CDR3: CASSLAIGSTVAFF. The CDR3 DNA reads as TGTGCCAGCAGCTTAGCGATCGGCTCGACTGTTGCTTTCTTT.